One and the same sample provided the 20 T cell receptor beta chains below, sequenced in a study of tissue T cells after allogeneic stem cell transplantation (dated by TCRdb to between 2020 and 2023). To prepare the library, the immunoSEQ multiplex PCR assay was applied. Sourced from immuneACCESS, this table was stored by TCRdb with only in-frame sequences that have V and J called. A share of the clones is absent; for the studies checked, an unresolved V gene accounts for under half, and the remainder has no known explanation. This sample holds under 25,000 clones; roughly 72% were observed only once. Less than 0.8% of the sample belongs to the ten largest clones. Sequencing was carried out using spleen. The receptors were gathered from a female BALB/c mouse in good health. Mice of this strain carry the MHC haplotype H2-d.

Details on this clone: The gene names here belong to mouse. Read sequence stops 1 residue before the CDR3 end, and the germline J gene provides the missing end. The chain employs TRBV14 and TRBJ2-1; TRBD2 aligns across 14 bases. The CDR3 runs 16 residues. Germline trimming cut 6 bases from V and 4 bases from J; bases unmatched to any gene: 6. CDR1 and CDR2 (germline): SGHDT, FRDEAV. The CDR3 sequence is CASTPGLGGLYAEQFF. The sequenced part of the CDR3 DNA is TGTGCCAGCACCCCGGGACTGGGGGGGCTGTATGCTGAGCAGTTC.

Regarding this clone: Gene names are mouse gene names. The sequenced part of the CDR3 DNA is TGTGCCAGCGGTCCCACAGGGGCAAACACAGAAGTCTTC. This codes for CASGPTGANTEVF. The entire CDR3 reads CASGPTGANTEVFF. The J gene is TRBJ1-1, the V gene TRBV13-2; 7 nucleotides line up with TRBD1. The CDR3 end is not reached by the read, which stops 1 residue before it; the germline J gene fills it in. Germline V lookup: CDR1 NNHNN, CDR2 SYGAGS (reference sequence). The CDR3 has 14 amino acids. V lost 4 bases, J lost 0 bases, and 3 bases stayed unmatched.

This clone occurred a few times. Gene names follow the mouse nomenclature. CDR3 sequence reads: CASSGGGYAEQFF. The sequenced part of the CDR3 DNA is TGTGCCAGCAGTGGGGGGGGCTATGCTGAGCAGTTC. This chain uses TRBV13-1 with TRBJ2-1, with TRBD2 identical over 7 bases. The read halts 1 residue ahead of the CDR3 end, with the missing end drawn from the germline J gene. Germline assignment: CDR1 NSHNY and CDR2 SYGAGN. The CDR3 loop spans 13 amino acids. Trimming cost V 3 bases and J 3 bases; bases outside gene matches: 0.

This clone was found a few times. Genes here carry mouse names. The read falls 1 residue short of the CDR3 end, and the missing part is taken from the germline J gene. The chain uses TRBV29 and TRBJ2-2, with 9 bases lining up with TRBD1. Germline V lookup: CDR1 MSHET, CDR2 SYDVDS. After removal of 3 bases from V and 4 bases from J, the junction contained 3 bases not matched to a gene. This CDR3 region has 15 residues. The covered CDR3 bases are TGTGCTAGCAGTTTCCGGACAGGGGTCACCGGGCAGCTCTAC. This sequence encodes CASSFRTGVTGQLY. From start to end, the CDR3 is CASSFRTGVTGQLYF.

This clone was seen only a few times. Genes and germline come from the mouse. The CDR3 end lies 1 residue beyond the end of the read and is filled in from the germline J gene. The chain carries TRBV1 and TRBJ1-4; D remains unclear. CDR3 length: 14 residues. Trimming removed 1 base from V and 0 bases from J, with 3 bases in between. CDR1 and CDR2 (germline): NSQYPW, LRSPGD (reference sequence). CDR3 DNA, as far as it was read: TGCACCTGCAGTGCAGGGATTTCCAACGAAAGATTATTT. Protein product: CTCSAGISNERLF. The CDR3 in full is CTCSAGISNERLFF.

On this clone itself: These gene names are mouse names. The missing CDR3 end, 1 residue past where the read stops, is filled in from the germline J gene. V is TRBV20 and J is TRBJ2-2; no reliable D call. Germline CDR1 is GFQATS and CDR2 is STVNSAI. CDR3 length: 13 residues. V shed 2 bases and J shed 0 bases, with 4 bases lying between them. The part of the CDR3 DNA that was read is TGTGGTGCTAGGACAGCAAACACCGGGCAGCTCTAC. Translation gives CGARTANTGQLY. The entire CDR3 protein is CGARTANTGQLYF.

Notes on this clone: The germline and genes are mouse ones. Sequencing ends 1 residue short of the CDR3 end; the germline J gene provides the rest. The chain joins TRBV14 to TRBJ1-1, with 7 bases lining up with TRBD1. This CDR3 contains 15 residues. The trim removed 4 bases at V and 0 bases at J, leaving 6 bases unmatched. From germline, CDR1 is SGHDT and CDR2 FRDEAV. The CDR3 spells CASSPPGTANTEVFF. The CDR3 bases that were read are TGTGCCAGCAGTCCCCCCGGGACAGCAAACACAGAAGTCTTC.

On this clone itself: The listed genes are named as in mouse. The missing CDR3 end, 1 residue past where the read stops, is filled in from the germline J gene. The J gene is TRBJ2-4, the V gene TRBV19; TRBD2 aligns across 10 bases. The CDR3 spans 16 residues. With V trimmed by 5 bases and J by 0 bases, 6 bases remained unmatched. Germline V gene data show CDR1 as FNHDT and CDR2 as SITEND (reference sequence). The covered CDR3 bases are TGTGCCAGCAGCCTACTGGGGGGGGATAGTCAAAACACCTTGTAC. Protein sequence: CASSLLGGDSQNTLY. Given in full, the CDR3 is CASSLLGGDSQNTLYF.

A remark on this clone: All gene names here are mouse names. From the germline J gene comes the end of the CDR3, since the read stops 1 residue before it. The chain carries TRBV14 and TRBJ1-4; possible D gene TRBD1, 5 bases. Trimming removed 2 bases from V and 2 bases from J, with 7 bases in between. The CDR3 length is 14 residues. Germline V gene sequence: CDR1 SGHDT, CDR2 FRDEAV. CDR3 amino acids: CASSLGGSNERLFF. The covered CDR3 bases are TGTGCCAGCAGTTTGGGGGGGTCCAACGAAAGATTATTT.

To note about this clone: The listed genes are named as in mouse. The DNA ends 1 residue before the CDR3 does, and the rest of the CDR3 is filled in from the germline J gene. The chain combines TRBV13-2 with TRBJ1-2; 7 bases align to TRBD1. V was pared by 4 bases and J by 0 bases, with 3 bases of the junction left unmatched. The CDR3 is made up of 14 amino acids. Germline values: CDR1 NNHNN, CDR2 SYGAGS (reference sequence). The CDR3 loop reads CASGLQGTNSDYTF. CDR3 DNA, as far as it was read: TGTGCCAGCGGTCTACAGGGGACAAACTCCGACTACACC.

Regarding this clone: Mouse germline and gene names are used. The observed sequence ends 1 residue before the CDR3 terminus, with the missing tail filled in from the germline J gene. This chain connects TRBV29 to TRBJ2-3, with D possibly TRBD1 on 5 matching bases. V lost 3 bases to trimming and J lost 2 bases, with 9 bases between them. The CDR3 is made up of 14 amino acids. CDR1 MSHET and CDR2 SYDVDS come from the germline V gene. Partial CDR3 DNA: TGTGCTAGCAGTTTGCAGGGAATTGCAGAAACGCTGTAT. Translated: CASSLQGIAETLY. The CDR3 reads in full as CASSLQGIAETLYF.

This clone was detected only a few times. The listed genes are named as in mouse. The missing CDR3 end, 1 residue past where the read stops, is filled in from the germline J gene. The chain employs TRBV4 and TRBJ2-7; the match to TRBD1 covers 9 bases. CDR1 LGHDT and CDR2 YNNKQL come from the germline V gene (reference sequence). The CDR3 sequence is 14 residues long. The V gene end was trimmed by 4 bases and the J gene end by 3 bases; junction bases not matched to a gene: 4. CDR3 residues: CASSFGTGSYEQYF. CDR3 DNA (partial): TGTGCCAGCAGCTTTGGGACAGGGAGCTATGAACAGTAC.

Remarks on this clone: Mouse gene names and germline throughout. The read comes to an end 1 residue before the CDR3 does, leaving the germline J gene to fill in the end. The gene calls are TRBV19 and TRBJ1-4; a possible D gene is TRBD1 (6 bases). The CDR3 consists of 15 residues. Looked up from germline, CDR1 is FNHDT and CDR2 is SITEND (reference sequence). V was cut by 0 bases and J by 4 bases, with 10 bases left in between. CDR3 residues: CASSIGSGDNERLFF. The sequenced part of the CDR3 DNA is TGTGCCAGCAGTATAGGGTCAGGGGACAACGAAAGATTATTT. Based on the CDR3 plus reference TRBV19 and TRBJ1-4, the full variable domain is GGIITQTPKFLIGQEGQKLTLKCQQNFNHDTMYWYRQDSGKGLRLIYYSITENDLQKGDLSEGYDASREKKSSFSLTVTSAQKNEMAVFLCASSIGSGDNERLFFGHGTKLSVL.

On this clone itself: These gene names are mouse names. The CDR3 end is not reached by the read, which stops 1 residue before it; the germline J gene fills it in. J is TRBJ2-5 and V is TRBV14; a possible D gene is TRBD1 (6 bases). Trimming shortened V by 5 bases and J by 6 bases, and 10 bases separated the two germline ends. The CDR3 is made up of 12 amino acids. Per germline, CDR1 SGHDT and CDR2 FRDEAV. The CDR3 sequence: CASSYREDTQYF. Partial CDR3 DNA: TGTGCCAGCAGCTACAGGGAGGACACCCAGTAC.

To note about this clone: The gene symbols are mouse symbols. The read terminates 1 residue ahead of where the CDR3 ends, so the germline J gene completes it. V gene TRBV13-2 combines with J gene TRBJ2-7; TRBD1 aligns across 11 bases. This CDR3 contains 15 residues. Germline CDR1 is NNHNN and CDR2 is SYGAGS (reference sequence). J was trimmed by 2 bases and V by 0 bases; bases with no gene match: 1. Here the CDR3 reads CASGDAGQGAYEQYF. CDR3 DNA (partial): TGTGCCAGCGGTGATGCGGGACAGGGGGCCTATGAACAGTAC.

As regards this clone: Mouse germline and gene names are used. The sequence runs out 1 residue before the end of the CDR3; the remainder is reconstructed from the germline J gene. V and J are TRBV5 and TRBJ1-2; D unclear. Germline assignment: CDR1 LGHNA and CDR2 YNLKQL (reference sequence). V was trimmed by 1 base and J by 0 bases, leaving 6 bases between them. The CDR3 runs to 14 residues. The CDR3 reads CASSQVPSNSDYTF. Partial CDR3 DNA: TGTGCCAGCAGCCAAGTGCCATCAAACTCCGACTACACC.

A few counts support this clone. Gene names and germline refer to mouse. The missing CDR3 end, 1 residue past where the read stops, is filled in from the germline J gene. This chain connects TRBV4 to TRBJ2-7; no clear D gene. The length of the CDR3 is 11 residues. V dropped 4 bases and J dropped 4 bases, with 5 bases sitting between them. Looked up from germline, CDR1 is LGHDT and CDR2 is YNNKQL (reference sequence). CDR3 bases read: TGTGCCAGCAGCTTGGATTATGAACAGTAC. It is translated as CASSLDYEQY. The full-length CDR3 reads as CASSLDYEQYF.

This clone occurred a few times. Mouse gene names apply. The observed sequence ends 1 residue before the CDR3 terminus, with the missing tail filled in from the germline J gene. The chain recombines TRBV24 with TRBJ2-7; 9 bases map to TRBD1. The ends lost 0 bases at V and 4 bases at J; junction bases unmatched: 4. Germline-derived CDR1 and CDR2 are KGHTA and FRNEEI. The CDR3 loop spans 15 amino acids. The covered CDR3 bases are TGTGCCAGCAGTCTGTATGGTGGACAGGGGTATGAACAGTAC. It specifies CASSLYGGQGYEQY. The entire CDR3 is CASSLYGGQGYEQYF.

This clone has just a few counts. Gene names denote mouse genes. The read halts 1 residue ahead of the CDR3 end, with the missing end drawn from the germline J gene. The chain carries TRBV13-3 and TRBJ1-3; 8 positions match TRBD1. Per germline, CDR1 NNHDY and CDR2 SYVADS. Trimming took 7 bases from V and 4 from J; bases not matched to a gene: 1. The CDR3 loop spans 12 amino acids. CDR3 sequence reads: CASHRGGNTLYF. The sequenced CDR3 bases are TGTGCCAGCCACAGGGGGGGAAATACGCTCTAT. The entire variable domain, with the rest obtained from reference TRBV13-3 and TRBJ1-3, is as follows: EAAVTQSPRSKVAVTGGKVTLSCHQTNNHDYMYWYRQDTGHGLRLIHYSYVADSTEKGDIPDGYKASRPSQENFSLILELASLSQTAVYFCASHRGGNTLYFGEGSRLIVV.

With respect to this clone: Gene and germline names: mouse. The read terminates 1 residue ahead of where the CDR3 ends, so the germline J gene completes it. This sequence joins TRBV1 and TRBJ2-5; tentative D call: TRBD1 (6 bases). In germline, CDR1 is NSQYPW, CDR2 LRSPGD (reference sequence). V was trimmed by 5 bases and J by 3 bases, leaving 9 bases between them. This CDR3 is built from 13 residues. Partial CDR3 DNA: TGCACCTGCAGTACAGGACAGCAAGACACCCAGTAC. This encodes CTCSTGQQDTQY. The CDR3 reads in full as CTCSTGQQDTQYF.